This T cell receptor beta chain was identified during a study of graft-versus-host responses after intestinal transplantation. General study points: After transplant, early declines in HvG clones were associated with peak levels of circulating GvH clones. GvH clones appeared in recipient marrow, some first in ileum or blood. Graft-donor T cell macrochimerism in patients accompanied high graft-versus-host to host-versus-graft clonal ratios in allografts.

In the case of this clone: The antigen remains undetermined.

V lost 6 bases and J lost 0, with 15 bases in between. Germline CDR1 and CDR2: MGHDK and SYGVNS. This CDR3 has 16 amino acids. Sequencing used immunoSEQ multiplex PCR; TCRdb keeps in-frame clones, though not all of them. This sample has around 110,000 clones, with 90% to 95% found just once. This TCR derives from a human donor who was the organ donor for an intestinal transplant. This specimen was unstimulated CD4+ T cells sorted from spleen or lymph node cells, taken before transplant. This rearrangement joins TRBV25-1 to TRBJ1-3; D uncertain. CDR3 loop: CASSFDGTYSGNTIYF. The CDR3 DNA reads as TGTGCCAGCAGCTTCGACGGAACCTACTCTGGAAACACCATATATTTT.